A selection of T cell receptor beta chains follows, all from one sample in a study of blood T cell repertoires in COVID-19. Profiling relied on immunoSEQ multiplex PCR, and the TCRdb table lists in-frame clones only, not all of them. The sample shows approximately 260,000 clones, roughly 80% of them seen only once. Sample: peripheral blood. The receptors derive from an elderly woman with acute or convalescent COVID-19. CDR3s include the opening cysteine and the closing phenylalanine or tryptophan. D genes are given only for firm matches. Clone size, where shown, is once, few, many, or a class for clones that have expanded.

d_gene | j_gene | v_gene | len | abundance | CDR3nt | CDR3aa
TRBD1 | TRBJ2-3 | TRBV5-5 | 15 | once | TGTGCCAGCAGCTTCTTCGACAGGGGCACAGATACGCAGTATTTT | CASSFFDRGTDTQYF
TRBD1 | TRBJ1-1 | TRBV2 | 15 | . | TGTGCCAGCAGCAGGGACAGCATCCCGAACACTGAAGCTTTCTTT | CASSRDSIPNTEAFF
. | TRBJ2-6 | TRBV18 | 20 | . | TGTGCCAGCTCACGCACCGACAGGCTATCTGCCCTCTCTGGGGCCAACGTCCTGACTTTC | CASSRTDRLSALSGANVLTF
TRBD1 | TRBJ2-2 | TRBV19 | 15 | . | TGTGCCAGTACCTATAGAGGGGGCGGCACCGGGGAGCTGTTTTTT | CASTYRGGGTGELFF
. | TRBJ1-3 | TRBV30 | 12 | . | TGTGCCAGCCAGAGGTCTGGAAACACCATATATTTT | CASQRSGNTIYF
TRBD2 | TRBJ2-3 | TRBV2 | 17 | many | TGTGCCAGCAGTGAAGCGAGACTAGCGGGGGGCACAGATACGCAGTATTTT | CASSEARLAGGTDTQYF
. | TRBJ2-3 | TRBV5-1 | 18 | . | TGCGCCAGCAGCTTGGGGAGGGGAGGACACGCTAGCACAGATACGCAGTATTTT | CASSLGRGGHASTDTQYF
TRBD1 | TRBJ1-6 | TRBV5-1 | 15 | . | TGCGCCAGCAGCTTGTCCCGACAGGGCGATTCACCCCTCCACTTT | CASSLSRQGDSPLHF
TRBD1 | TRBJ2-1 | TRBV11-2 | 15 | . | TGTGCCAGCAGCTTAGGGCAGGGGGCCAACAATGAGCAGTTCTTC | CASSLGQGANNEQFF
TRBD1 | TRBJ2-6 | TRBV2 | 15 | . | TGTGCCAGCACCTCGACAGGGGTTGGGGCCAACGTCCTGACTTTC | CASTSTGVGANVLTF
. | TRBJ1-2 | TRBV28 | 14 | . | TGTGCCAGCAGTCATCCAGTGGCCCCCTATGGCTACACCTTC | CASSHPVAPYGYTF
. | TRBJ1-3 | TRBV18 | 17 | once | TGTGCCAGCTCACCACTCCCCCCGGGGGACTCTGGAAACACCATATATTTT | CASSPLPPGDSGNTIYF
. | TRBJ1-1 | TRBV19 | 15 | . | TGTGCCAGTAGTATAGAGGGCCTCCGTAACACTGAAGCTTTCTTT | CASSIEGLRNTEAFF
TRBD1 | TRBJ2-7 | TRBV5-1 | 13 | . | TGCGCCAGCAGCTGGACAGGGGCCAACGAGCAGTACTTC | CASSWTGANEQYF
TRBD1 | TRBJ1-6 | TRBV28 | 18 | . | TGTGCCAGCAGTTTAATGCTACAGGGGGCCGAAATTAATTCACCCCTCCACTTT | CASSLMLQGAEINSPLHF
. | TRBJ1-5 | TRBV18 | 14 | . | TGTGCCAGCTCACCACCGACCGGGACAAACTTGAAGCATTTT | CASSPPTGTNLKHF
. | TRBJ1-5 | TRBV2 | 14 | . | TGTGCCAAAGGACAGCGGGAACCCAATCAGCCCCAGCATTTT | CAKGQREPNQPQHF
TRBD2 | TRBJ2-5 | TRBV7-3 | 15 | . | TGTGCCAGCAGCCCCTCGGGAGGGTGGGAAGAGACCCAGTACTTC | CASSPSGGWEETQYF
. | TRBJ2-2 | TRBV12-5 | 15 | . | TGTGCTAGTGGTTTGGTCCTCCGGGGCACCGGGGAGCTGTTTTTT | CASGLVLRGTGELFF
. | TRBJ1-4 | TRBV25-1 | 15 | . | TGTGCCAGCAGTGAATCAGTACCCGGGGGTGAAAAACTGTTTTTT | CASSESVPGGEKLFF
. | TRBJ1-5 | TRBV30 | 15 | once | TGTGCCTGGAGTGTACGGCAGGGTAGCAATCAGCCCCAGCATTTT | CAWSVRQGSNQPQHF
TRBD1 | TRBJ1-6 | TRBV27 | 17 | . | TGTGCCAGCAGCTTCGGGGCCCCGGGACAGGCTTATTCACCCCTCCACTTT | CASSFGAPGQAYSPLHF
TRBD2 | TRBJ2-3 | TRBV5-1 | 15 | once | TGCGCCAGCACCCTACCACTAGCGGGGGCAGATACGCAGTATTTT | CASTLPLAGADTQYF
TRBD1 | TRBJ1-2 | TRBV18 | 14 | once | TGTGCCAGCTCAGGGACAGGACCCAACTATGGCTACACCTTC | CASSGTGPNYGYTF
. | TRBJ1-4 | TRBV18 | 14 | . | TGTGCCAGCTCCTACGGGTCAACTAATGAAAAACTGTTTTTT | CASSYGSTNEKLFF
TRBD1 | TRBJ1-6 | TRBV28 | 17 | . | TGTGCCAGCAGTCCATCTCAGGGGGCTACCTATAATTCACCCCTCCACTTT | CASSPSQGATYNSPLHF
. | TRBJ2-5 | TRBV7-2 | 14 | . | TGTGCCAGCCGAATTGCGGGGTTTCTAGAGACCCAGTACTTC | CASRIAGFLETQYF
. | TRBJ1-2 | TRBV7-3 | 16 | . | TGTGCCAACTTCACGATTGGGCAGACTCGGGAGTATGGCTACACCTTC | CANFTIGQTREYGYTF
TRBD1 | TRBJ2-7 | TRBV7-8 | 15 | few | TGTGCCAGCAGCCTAGGGGGCTCGAGCTCCTACGAGCAGTACTTC | CASSLGGSSSYEQYF
. | TRBJ1-1 | TRBV19 | 14 | few | TGTGCCAGTAGCCCCGGGGGGAGTAACACTGAAGCTTTCTTT | CASSPGGSNTEAFF
. | TRBJ2-1 | TRBV28 | 11 | . | TGTGCCAGCACCGTCTTTAATGAGCAGTTCTTC | CASTVFNEQFF
. | TRBJ1-4 | TRBV14 | 14 | . | TGTGCCAGCAGCCAAGTTCCAATGAATGAAAAACTGTTTTTT | CASSQVPMNEKLFF
TRBD2 | TRBJ2-1 | TRBV28 | 14 | few | TGTGCCGCGTCAGAGCGGGGGCCCTACAATGAGCAGTTCTTC | CAASERGPYNEQFF
TRBD1 | TRBJ2-7 | TRBV27 | 15 | . | TGTGCCAGCAGTTTACTGGGACAGGGGGTCTACGAGCAGTACTTC | CASSLLGQGVYEQYF
. | TRBJ1-6 | TRBV25-1 | 16 | . | TGTGCCAGCAGTGAGACAGGTTTACCCTATAATTCACCCCTCCACTTT | CASSETGLPYNSPLHF
. | TRBJ2-2 | TRBV19 | 13 | . | TGTGCCAGTAGTATGCAGGGTAGCGGGGAGCTGTTTTTT | CASSMQGSGELFF
. | TRBJ1-1 | TRBV7-2 | 14 | . | TGTGCCAGCACCCTAGGGAGGGGGAACACTGAAGCTTTCTTT | CASTLGRGNTEAFF
. | TRBJ1-6 | TRBV7-3 | 14 | . | TGTGCCAGCAGCTTCGAACGGTATAATTCACCCCTCCACTTT | CASSFERYNSPLHF
TRBD1 | TRBJ2-2 | TRBV5-1 | 15 | . | TGCGCCAGCAGCTCCGGGACAGCGAACACCGGGGAGCTGTTTTTT | CASSSGTANTGELFF
TRBD1 | TRBJ2-7 | TRBV18 | 14 | . | TGTGCCAGCTCGGGACAGAGGAGCTCCTACGAGCAGTACTTC | CASSGQRSSYEQYF
TRBD2 | TRBJ2-1 | TRBV3-1/TRBV3-2 | 16 | few | TGTGCCAGCAGCCCCCGGGGAGCGGGGAGGTACAATGAGCAGTTCTTC | CASSPRGAGRYNEQFF
TRBD2 | TRBJ2-3 | TRBV5-1 | 15 | . | TGCGCCAGCAGCGTAGCGGGGGGCAGCACAGATACGCAGTATTTT | CASSVAGGSTDTQYF
. | TRBJ2-5 | TRBV2 | 14 | . | TGTGCCAGCAGTGTCTCACGGACACAAGAGACCCAGTACTTC | CASSVSRTQETQYF
. | TRBJ1-6 | TRBV5-1 | 15 | . | TGCGCCAGCAGCCTTAGGGAGACCTATAATTCACCCCTCCACTTT | CASSLRETYNSPLHF
TRBD2 | TRBJ2-4 | TRBV27 | 15 | . | TGTGCCAGCAGTTGTAGCGGGGTAGCCAAAAACATTCAGTACTTC | CASSCSGVAKNIQYF
. | TRBJ1-2 | TRBV19 | 15 | . | TGTGCCAGTACCCCTCTAGGGGGATCCGGCTATGGCTACACCTTC | CASTPLGGSGYGYTF
. | TRBJ1-5 | TRBV19 | 13 | . | TGTGCCAGTACGGAGACAGGCCTTCAGCCCCAGCATTTT | CASTETGLQPQHF